Listed here are 12 T cell receptor beta chains from one sample, sequenced in a study of control samples from healthy donors and cancer patients. Profiled with immunoSEQ multiplex PCR; TCRdb holds only in-frame clones, not every one. Altogether some 150,000 clones are present, approximately 88% being singletons, with the ten largest covering roughly 5%. The specimen sequenced was blood. The receptors derive from a man between 25 and 39 years old in good health.

The DNA for the CDR3 is TGTGCCAGCTGCTGGGACAGGGGCAACGAGCAGTACTTC. Translating it yields CASCWDRGNEQYF. The gene calls are TRBV7-2 and TRBJ2-7; TRBD1 matches 10 bases. Germline CDR1 and CDR2: SGHTA and FQGNSA. Trimming removed 8 bases from V and 5 bases from J; junction bases left unmatched: 6. CDR3 length: 13 amino acids.

The chain joins TRBV6-5 to TRBJ2-1; TRBD2 is a possible D gene (5 bases). Germline V CDR1 and CDR2: MNHEY, SVGAGI. With 9 bases removed from V and 10 bases from J, the gap between germline ends came to 16 bases. The CDR3 is 12 residues long. The CDR3 nucleotides are TGTGCCAGTCGGACCCCCACGGGGGAGCAGTTCTTC. Protein sequence: CASRTPTGEQFF.

The CDR3 DNA reads TGCGCCAGCAGCCTAGGACACACAGAGCAGTACTTC. Encoded protein: CASSLGHTEQYF. The chain is built from TRBV4-3 and TRBJ2-7; D may be TRBD1 (5 bases). This CDR3 is built from 12 residues. Trimming left V 4 bases short and J 7 bases short, with 11 bases between. Germline V lookup: CDR1 LGHNA, CDR2 YSLEER.

The genes are TRBV6-5 and TRBJ2-3; possibly TRBD1 or TRBD2 for D (5 bases each). Trimming pared 4 bases from V and 3 bases from J, leaving 11 bases between. The CDR3 is made up of 14 amino acids. Germline values: CDR1 MNHEY, CDR2 SVGAGI. The CDR3 reads CASSLMGETDTQYF. CDR3 in DNA: TGTGCCAGCAGTTTAATGGGGGAGACAGATACGCAGTATTTT.

The rearrangement uses TRBV9 and TRBJ2-4, with TRBD1 matching over 11 bases. The CDR3 is 13 residues long. V dropped 3 bases and J dropped 8; count of bases not matched to a gene: 1. CDR1 and CDR2 (germline): SGDLS, YYNGEE. CDR3 loop: CASSGDRGDIQYF. DNA for the CDR3: TGTGCCAGCAGCGGGGACAGGGGGGACATTCAGTACTTC.

The CDR3 region has the DNA TGTGCCAGCTTACTAGCGGGAGGTTCCATGTCCCAGTACTTC. It specifies CASLLAGGSMSQYF. J is TRBJ2-5 and V is TRBV2; TRBD2 agrees at 12 bases. J was trimmed by 9 bases and V by 8 bases; bases with no gene match: 10. This CDR3 is built from 14 residues. Germline-derived CDR1 and CDR2 are SNHLY and FYNNEI.

This chain connects TRBV3-1 (or the pseudogene TRBV3-2) to TRBJ1-4, with D unclear. There are 13 residues in the CDR3. V lost 2 bases to trimming and J lost 8 bases, with 9 bases between them. Looked up from germline, CDR1 is LGHDT and CDR2 is YNNKEL (reference sequence). The CDR3 loop reads CASSQTGGEKLFF. The CDR3 DNA reads TGTGCCAGCAGCCAAACGGGCGGAGAAAAACTGTTTTTT.

CDR3 DNA: TGTGCCAGCAGCTTCGGCAGACAGCCCCAGCATTTT. This translates into CASSFGRQPQHF. The chain combines TRBV5-8 with TRBJ1-5; D is unclear. CDR1 and CDR2 from the germline V gene are SGHTS and YDEGEE. The CDR3 has 12 residues. V lost 2 bases and J lost 7, with 7 bases in between.

The V and J genes are TRBV6-5 and TRBJ1-1; no clear D gene. Trimming cost V 8 bases and J 7 bases, with 17 bases left between them. The germline CDR1 and CDR2 sequences are MNHEY and SVGAGI. The CDR3 totals 13 residues. CDR3 sequence reads: CASRHGPQSEAFF. The CDR3 DNA sequence: TGTGCCAGCCGACACGGGCCCCAGAGTGAAGCTTTCTTT.

This clone has a handful of counts. The chain carries TRBV20-1 and TRBJ2-7; D possibly uses TRBD1 or TRBD2 (6 bases each). Trimming left V 8 bases short and J 5 bases short, with 13 bases between. The CDR3 spans 11 residues. CDR1 is DFQATT and CDR2 is SNEGSKA in the germline V gene (reference sequence). The CDR3 here is CSRRGDDEQYF. The CDR3 nucleotides read TGCAGTCGTAGGGGGGACGACGAGCAGTACTTC.

The DNA for the CDR3 is TGTGCCAGCAGCGCTGTCGCGGGTCGCTCCACAGATACGCAGTATTTT. Translating it yields CASSAVAGRSTDTQYF. V usage is TRBV7-3 and J usage is TRBJ2-3, with D possibly matching TRBD2 (5 bases). The CDR3 covers 16 residues. Trimming cost V 5 bases and J 2 bases, with 17 bases left between them. Germline CDR1 SGHTA, CDR2 FQGTGA. Based on the CDR3 plus reference TRBV7-3 and TRBJ2-3, the full variable domain is GAGVSQTPSNKVTEKGKYVELRCDPISGHTALYWYRQSLGQGPEFLIYFQGTGAADDSGLPNDRFFAVRPEGSVSTLKIQRTERGDSAVYLCASSAVAGRSTDTQYFGPGTRLTVL.

In its sample, this clone was seen once. V usage is TRBV6-2 or TRBV6-3 and J usage is TRBJ2-5, with a possible D match to TRBD1 (6 bases). V was clipped by 2 bases and J by 2 bases, with 21 bases between them. In germline, CDR1 is MNHEY, CDR2 SVGEGT. This CDR3 has 18 residues. The DNA of the CDR3 is TGTGCCAGCAGTTACCCTTACTACAGGGACGTTGGGCAAGAGACCCAGTACTTC. The encoded protein is CASSYPYYRDVGQETQYF.